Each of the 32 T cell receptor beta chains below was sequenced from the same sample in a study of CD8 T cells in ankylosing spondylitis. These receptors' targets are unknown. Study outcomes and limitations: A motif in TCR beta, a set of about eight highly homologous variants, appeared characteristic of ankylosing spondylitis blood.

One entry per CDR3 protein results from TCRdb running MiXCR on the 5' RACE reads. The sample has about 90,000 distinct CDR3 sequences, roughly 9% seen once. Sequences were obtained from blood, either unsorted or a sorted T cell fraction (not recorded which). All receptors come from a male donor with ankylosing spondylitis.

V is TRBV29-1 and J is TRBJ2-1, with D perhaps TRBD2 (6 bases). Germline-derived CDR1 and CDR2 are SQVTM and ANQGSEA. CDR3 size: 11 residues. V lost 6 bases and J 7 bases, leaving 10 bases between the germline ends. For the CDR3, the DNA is TGCAGCGTGAGACTAGGGAATGAGCAGTTCTTC. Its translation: CSVRLGNEQFF.

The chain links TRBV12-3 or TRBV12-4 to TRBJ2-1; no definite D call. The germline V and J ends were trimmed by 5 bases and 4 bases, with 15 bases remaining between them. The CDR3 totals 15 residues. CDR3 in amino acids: CASSPPGSEYNEQFF. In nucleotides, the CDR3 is TGTGCCAGCAGTCCTCCCGGGTCCGAGTACAATGAGCAGTTCTTC.

CDR3 sequence reads: CASSHEPGPNEQFF. CDR3 nucleotides: TGTGCCAGCAGCCACGAACCGGGGCCTAATGAGCAGTTCTTC. The rearrangement uses TRBV11-2 and TRBJ2-1, with D perhaps matching TRBD1 or TRBD2 (5 bases each). Trimming took off 5 bases at V and 7 bases at J, with 15 bases between the two ends. The CDR3 sequence is 14 residues long. Germline V lookup: CDR1 SGHAT, CDR2 FQNNGV.

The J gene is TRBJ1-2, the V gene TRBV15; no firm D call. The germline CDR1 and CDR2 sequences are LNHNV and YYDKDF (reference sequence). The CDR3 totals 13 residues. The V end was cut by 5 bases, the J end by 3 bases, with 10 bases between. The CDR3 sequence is CATSPTGDYGYTF. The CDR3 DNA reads TGTGCCACCAGCCCGACTGGGGACTATGGCTACACCTTC.

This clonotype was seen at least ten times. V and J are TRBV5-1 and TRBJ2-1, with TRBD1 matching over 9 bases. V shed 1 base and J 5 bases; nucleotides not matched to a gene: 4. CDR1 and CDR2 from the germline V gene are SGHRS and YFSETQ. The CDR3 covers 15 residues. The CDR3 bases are TGCGCCAGCAGCTTGAGGGACAGGGAGCACAATGAGCAGTTCTTC. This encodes CASSLRDREHNEQFF.

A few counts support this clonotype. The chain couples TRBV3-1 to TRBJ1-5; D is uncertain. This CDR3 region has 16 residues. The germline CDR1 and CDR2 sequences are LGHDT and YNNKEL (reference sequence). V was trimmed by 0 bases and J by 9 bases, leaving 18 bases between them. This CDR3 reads CASSQEYLPFQVPQHF. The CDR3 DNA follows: TGTGCCAGCAGCCAAGAATATCTACCGTTTCAGGTGCCCCAGCATTTT.

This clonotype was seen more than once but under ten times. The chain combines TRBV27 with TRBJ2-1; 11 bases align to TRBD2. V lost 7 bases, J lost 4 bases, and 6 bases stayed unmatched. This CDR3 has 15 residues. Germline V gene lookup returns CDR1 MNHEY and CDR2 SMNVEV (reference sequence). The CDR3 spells CASKEGLAVYNEQFF. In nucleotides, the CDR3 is TGTGCCAGCAAGGAGGGACTAGCGGTTTACAATGAGCAGTTCTTC.

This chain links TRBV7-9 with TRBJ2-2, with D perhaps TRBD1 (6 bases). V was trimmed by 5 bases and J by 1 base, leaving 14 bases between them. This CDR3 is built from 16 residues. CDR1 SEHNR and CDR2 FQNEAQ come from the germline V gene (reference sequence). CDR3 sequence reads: CASSPDSHRNTGELFF. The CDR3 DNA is TGTGCCAGCAGCCCGGACAGCCACAGGAACACCGGGGAGCTGTTTTTT.

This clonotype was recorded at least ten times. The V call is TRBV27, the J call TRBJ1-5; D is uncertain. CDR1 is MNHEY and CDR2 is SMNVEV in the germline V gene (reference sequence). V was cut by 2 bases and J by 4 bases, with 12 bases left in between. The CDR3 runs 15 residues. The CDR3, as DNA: TGTGCCAGCAGTTTAAATAGGCAGAGAAATCAGCCCCAGCATTTT. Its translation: CASSLNRQRNQPQHF.

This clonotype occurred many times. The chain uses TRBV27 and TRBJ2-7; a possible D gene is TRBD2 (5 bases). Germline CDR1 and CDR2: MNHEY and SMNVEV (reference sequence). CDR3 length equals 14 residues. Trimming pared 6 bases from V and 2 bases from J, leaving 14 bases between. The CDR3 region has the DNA TGTGCCAGCAGGCCCCAGGCGGGCCCCTACGAGCAGTACTTC. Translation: CASRPQAGPYEQYF.

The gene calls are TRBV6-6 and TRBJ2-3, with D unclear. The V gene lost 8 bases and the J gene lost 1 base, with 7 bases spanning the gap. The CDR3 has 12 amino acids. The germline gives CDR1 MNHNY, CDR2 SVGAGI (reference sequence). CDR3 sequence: CASARGTDTQYF. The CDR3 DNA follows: TGTGCCAGCGCAAGGGGCACAGATACGCAGTATTTT.

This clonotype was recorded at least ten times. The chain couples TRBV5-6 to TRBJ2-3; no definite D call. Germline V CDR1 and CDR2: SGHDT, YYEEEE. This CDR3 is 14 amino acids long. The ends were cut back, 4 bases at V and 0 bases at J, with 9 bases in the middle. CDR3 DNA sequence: TGTGCCAGCAGCGCGGCGGATAGCACAGATACGCAGTATTTT. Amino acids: CASSAADSTDTQYF.

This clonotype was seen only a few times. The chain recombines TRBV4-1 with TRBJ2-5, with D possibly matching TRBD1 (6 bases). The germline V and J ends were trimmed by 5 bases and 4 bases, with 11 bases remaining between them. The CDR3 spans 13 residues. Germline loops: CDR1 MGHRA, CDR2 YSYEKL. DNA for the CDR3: TGCGCCAGCAGCTGGACAGAAGGAGAGACCCAGTACTTC. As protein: CASSWTEGETQYF.

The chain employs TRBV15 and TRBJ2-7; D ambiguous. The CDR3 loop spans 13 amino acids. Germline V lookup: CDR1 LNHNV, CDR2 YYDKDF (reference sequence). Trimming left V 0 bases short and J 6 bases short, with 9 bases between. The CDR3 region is CATSRDYVPEQYV. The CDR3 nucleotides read TGTGCCACCAGCAGAGATTATGTTCCCGAGCAGTACGTC.

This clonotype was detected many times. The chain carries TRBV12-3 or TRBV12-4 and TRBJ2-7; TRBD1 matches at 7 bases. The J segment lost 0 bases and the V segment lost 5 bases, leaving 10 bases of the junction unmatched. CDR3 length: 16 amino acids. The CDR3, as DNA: TGTGCCAGCAGTCGCAGCTCGGGACAGAGCTCCTACGAGCAGTACTTC. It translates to CASSRSSGQSSYEQYF.

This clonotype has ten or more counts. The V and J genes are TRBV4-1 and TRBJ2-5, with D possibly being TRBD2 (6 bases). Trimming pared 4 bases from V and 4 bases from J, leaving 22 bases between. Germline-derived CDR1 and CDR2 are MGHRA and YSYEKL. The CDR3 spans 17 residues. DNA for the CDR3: TGCGCCAGCAGCCGTTTACTGGTGGGAGGTCCCCCAGAGACCCAGTACTTC. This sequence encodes CASSRLLVGGPPETQYF.

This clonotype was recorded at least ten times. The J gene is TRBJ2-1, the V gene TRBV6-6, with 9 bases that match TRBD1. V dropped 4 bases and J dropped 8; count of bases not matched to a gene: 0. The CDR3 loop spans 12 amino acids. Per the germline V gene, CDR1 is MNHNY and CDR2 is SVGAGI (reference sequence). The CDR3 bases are TGTGCCAGCAGTTGGACAGGGGATGAGCAGTTCTTC. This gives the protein CASSWTGDEQFF.

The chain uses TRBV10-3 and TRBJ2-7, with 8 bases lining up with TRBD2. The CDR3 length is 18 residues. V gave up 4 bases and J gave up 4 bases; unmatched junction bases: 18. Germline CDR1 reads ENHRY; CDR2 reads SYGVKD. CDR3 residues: CAISGATTGTRFFYEQYF. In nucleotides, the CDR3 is TGTGCCATCAGTGGTGCCACGACCGGGACTAGGTTTTTTTACGAGCAGTACTTC.

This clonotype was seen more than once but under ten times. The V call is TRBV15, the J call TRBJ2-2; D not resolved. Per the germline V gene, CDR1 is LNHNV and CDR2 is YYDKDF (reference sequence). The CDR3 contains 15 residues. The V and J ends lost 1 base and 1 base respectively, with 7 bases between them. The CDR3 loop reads CATSRGERNTGELFF. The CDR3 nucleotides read TGTGCCACCAGCAGAGGAGAAAGGAACACCGGGGAGCTGTTTTTT.

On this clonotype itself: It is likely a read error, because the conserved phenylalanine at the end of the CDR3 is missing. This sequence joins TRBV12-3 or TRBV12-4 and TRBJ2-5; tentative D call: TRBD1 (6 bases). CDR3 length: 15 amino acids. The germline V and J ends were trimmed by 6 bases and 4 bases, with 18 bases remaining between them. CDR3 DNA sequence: TGTGCCAGCAGCTTAACCGGGACATTAATAGAGACCCAGTACTCC. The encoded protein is CASSLTGTLIETQYS.

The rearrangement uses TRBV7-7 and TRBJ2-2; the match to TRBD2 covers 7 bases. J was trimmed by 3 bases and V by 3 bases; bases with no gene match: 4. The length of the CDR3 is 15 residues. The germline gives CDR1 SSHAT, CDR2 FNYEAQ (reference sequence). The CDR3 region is CASSFGGSHTGELFF. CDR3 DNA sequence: TGTGCCAGCAGCTTCGGGGGGAGCCACACCGGGGAGCTGTTTTTT.

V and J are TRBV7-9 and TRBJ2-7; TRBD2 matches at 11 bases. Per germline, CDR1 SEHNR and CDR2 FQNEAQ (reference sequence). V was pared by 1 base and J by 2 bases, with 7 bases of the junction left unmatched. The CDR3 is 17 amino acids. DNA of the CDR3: TGTGCCAGCAGCTTAGGGGGACTAGCGGCCGGTCCCTACGAGCAGTACTTC. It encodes CASSLGGLAAGPYEQYF.

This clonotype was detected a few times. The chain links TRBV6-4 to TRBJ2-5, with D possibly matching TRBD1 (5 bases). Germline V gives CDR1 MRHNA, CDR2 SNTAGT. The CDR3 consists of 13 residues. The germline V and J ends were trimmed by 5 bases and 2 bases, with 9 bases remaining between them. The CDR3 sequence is CASSPDSQETQYF. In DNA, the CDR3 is TGTGCCAGCAGTCCCGACAGTCAAGAGACCCAGTACTTC.

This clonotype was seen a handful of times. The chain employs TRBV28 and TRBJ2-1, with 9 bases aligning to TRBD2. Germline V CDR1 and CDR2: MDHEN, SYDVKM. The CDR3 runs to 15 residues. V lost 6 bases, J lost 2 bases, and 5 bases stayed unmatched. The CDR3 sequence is CASRDSGSTYNEQFF. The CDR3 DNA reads TGTGCCAGCAGGGATAGCGGGAGTACCTACAATGAGCAGTTCTTC.

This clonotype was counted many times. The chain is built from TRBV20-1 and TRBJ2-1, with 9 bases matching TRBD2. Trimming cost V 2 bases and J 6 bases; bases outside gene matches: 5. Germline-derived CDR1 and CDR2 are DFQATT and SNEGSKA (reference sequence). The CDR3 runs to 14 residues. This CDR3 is CSARLLAGFNEQFF. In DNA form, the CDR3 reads TGCAGTGCTAGATTGCTAGCGGGATTCAATGAGCAGTTCTTC.

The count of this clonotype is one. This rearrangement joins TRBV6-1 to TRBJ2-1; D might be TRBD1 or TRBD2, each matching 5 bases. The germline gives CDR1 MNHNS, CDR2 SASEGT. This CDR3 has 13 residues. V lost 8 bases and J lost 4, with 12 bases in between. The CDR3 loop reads CASFWDRYNEQFF. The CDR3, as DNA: TGTGCCAGCTTTTGGGACCGTTACAATGAGCAGTTCTTC.

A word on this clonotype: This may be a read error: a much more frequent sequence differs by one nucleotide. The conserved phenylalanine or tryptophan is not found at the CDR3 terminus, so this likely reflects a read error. The CDR3 DNA is TGTGCCAGCAGTGAATCCAGGAGAGAGACCCAGTACTCC. It encodes CASSESRRETQYS. The chain recombines TRBV25-1 with TRBJ2-5; D gene unclear. The CDR3 runs 13 residues. The V and J ends lost 1 base and 4 bases respectively, with 7 bases between them. Germline V gives CDR1 MGHDK, CDR2 SYGVNS.

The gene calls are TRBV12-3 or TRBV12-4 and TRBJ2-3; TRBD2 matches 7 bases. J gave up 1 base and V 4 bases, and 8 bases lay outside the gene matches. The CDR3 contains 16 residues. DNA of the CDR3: TGTGCCAGCAGTTCCCCGCGGGAGATCGGCACAGATACGCAGTATTTT. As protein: CASSSPREIGTDTQYF.

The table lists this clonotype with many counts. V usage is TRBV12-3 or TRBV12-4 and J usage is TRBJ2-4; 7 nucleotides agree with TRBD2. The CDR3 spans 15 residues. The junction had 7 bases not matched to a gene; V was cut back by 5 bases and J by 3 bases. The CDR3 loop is CASSPGRVGKNIQYF. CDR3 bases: TGTGCCAGCAGTCCTGGGAGGGTTGGCAAAAACATTCAGTACTTC.

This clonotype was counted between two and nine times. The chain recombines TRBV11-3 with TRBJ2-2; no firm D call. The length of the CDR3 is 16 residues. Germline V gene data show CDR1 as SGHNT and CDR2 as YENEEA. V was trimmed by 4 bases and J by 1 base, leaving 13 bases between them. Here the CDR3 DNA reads TGTGCCAGCAGCTACGACTGGGCCCAGAACACCGGGGAGCTGTTTTTT. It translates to CASSYDWAQNTGELFF.

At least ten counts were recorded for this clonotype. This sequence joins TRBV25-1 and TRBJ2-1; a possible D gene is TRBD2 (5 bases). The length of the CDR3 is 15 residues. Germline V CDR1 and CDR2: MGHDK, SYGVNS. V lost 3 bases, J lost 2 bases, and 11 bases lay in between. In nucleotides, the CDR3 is TGTGCCAGCAGTGAGTTAGCGAGTACCTACAATGAGCAGTTCTTC. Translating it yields CASSELASTYNEQFF.

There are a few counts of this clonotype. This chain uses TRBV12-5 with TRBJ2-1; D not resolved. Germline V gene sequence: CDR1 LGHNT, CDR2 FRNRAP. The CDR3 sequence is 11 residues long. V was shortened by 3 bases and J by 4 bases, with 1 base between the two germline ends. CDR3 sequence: CASGLYNEQFF. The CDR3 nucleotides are TGTGCTAGTGGTTTATACAATGAGCAGTTCTTC.